This T cell receptor beta chain is drawn from a study of PD-1 blockade in classical Hodgkin lymphoma. Study summary: With a 2-week interval, patients received intravenous nivolumab at 3 mg/kg. Study-wide results and caveats: CD4+ but not CD8+ TCR diversity rose significantly by C4D1. Why repertoires differed is undefined; disease activity or prior therapy possibly contributed. Whoever responded completely had baseline diversity much like that seen in newly diagnosed patients.

Points on this clone: Its antigen is as yet unknown.

Assay: immunoSEQ multiplex PCR; the TCRdb copy retains only in-frame clones and omits some. The sample yields around 58,000 clones, more than 75% seen once. All the patients suffered relapse after autologous stem cell transplantation, and brentuximab vedotin exposure differed. This receptor was obtained from a human donor with classical Hodgkin lymphoma. The material sequenced was peripheral blood mononuclear cells (PBMCs), taken at baseline.

The CDR3 spells CAISESLIGSPLHF. As DNA, the CDR3 is TGTGCCATCAGTGAGAGTTTAATTGGTTCTCCCCTCCACTTT. The V and J genes are TRBV10-3 and TRBJ1-6; D not resolved. V was pared by 2 bases and J by 13 bases, with 15 bases between. This CDR3 has 14 residues. Per the germline V gene, CDR1 is ENHRY and CDR2 is SYGVKD.